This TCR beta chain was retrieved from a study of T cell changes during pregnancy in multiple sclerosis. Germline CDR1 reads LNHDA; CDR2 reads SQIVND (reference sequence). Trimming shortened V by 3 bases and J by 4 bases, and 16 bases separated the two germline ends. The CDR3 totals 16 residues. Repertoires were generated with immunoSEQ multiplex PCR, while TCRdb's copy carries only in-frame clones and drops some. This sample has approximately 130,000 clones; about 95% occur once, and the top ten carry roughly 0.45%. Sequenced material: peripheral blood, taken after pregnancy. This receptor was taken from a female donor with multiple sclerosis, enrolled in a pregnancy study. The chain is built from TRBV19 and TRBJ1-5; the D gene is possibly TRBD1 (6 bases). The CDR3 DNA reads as TGTGCCAGTAGTATGATCCAGGCTACAGGGAATCAGCCCCAGCATTTT. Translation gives CASSMIQATGNQPQHF.